The rows below give T cell receptor beta chains drawn from one sample of a study of cytomegalovirus exposure and HLA in healthy donors. TCRdb keeps only in-frame clones here, not all; method: immunoSEQ multiplex PCR. The table lists 50,000 to 65,000 clones, 89% of them singletons. The sample comprised PBMCs. The source is a woman aged 18-29 years in good health and CMV-seropositive. The CDR3 runs from the conserved cysteine through the conserved F or W. The D gene is left open where the match is weak. A clone size is listed for some rows: how often the clone was seen (once, few, many), or a class if it is expanded.

DNA: TGTGCCAGCAGTGAACAGGGTTATAACGATGGCTACACCTTC; CDR3: CASSEQGYNDGYTF; V: TRBV6-5; J: TRBJ1-2; size: NA; D: NA
DNA: TGCGCCAGCAGCTGGAGCAAGAGCTCCTACAATGAGCAGTTCTTC; CDR3: CASSWSKSSYNEQFF; V: TRBV5-1; J: TRBJ2-1; size: NA; D: NA
DNA: TGCGCCAGCAGCTTGGTGGCTAGCGGGGGGTCCTACAATGAGCAGTTCTTC; CDR3: CASSLVASGGSYNEQFF; V: TRBV5-1; J: TRBJ2-1; size: NA; D: TRBD2
DNA: TGTGCCTGGAGTGTTATCGGACAGGGTGGTTCACCCCTCCACTTT; CDR3: CAWSVIGQGGSPLHF; V: TRBV30; J: TRBJ1-6; size: few; D: TRBD1
DNA: TGTGCCACCCGGACAGATAATCAGCCCCAGCATTTT; CDR3: CATRTDNQPQHF; V: TRBV6-6; J: TRBJ1-5; size: NA; D: NA
DNA: TGTGCCAGCAGCTCAGGACTGTACCAAGAGACCCAGTACTTC; CDR3: CASSSGLYQETQYF; V: TRBV5-6; J: TRBJ2-5; size: NA; D: NA
DNA: TGTGCCAGCAGTTTCGGGGGAACAGGGGGCAGGGGTGGTGGCTACACCTTC; CDR3: CASSFGGTGGRGGGYTF; V: TRBV28; J: TRBJ1-2; size: NA; D: TRBD1
DNA: TGTGCCAGCAGTGGGGGGACAGCTGAAGCTTTCTTT; CDR3: CASSGGTAEAFF; V: TRBV2; J: TRBJ1-1; size: once; D: TRBD1
DNA: TGTGCCAGCAGCTCTCAAAACAGTCGACGGACTGATCGCTACACCTTC; CDR3: CASSSQNSRRTDRYTF; V: TRBV5-4; J: TRBJ1-2; size: once; D: NA
DNA: TGTGCCAGCAGCTTTATAGACAGTATTAATTCACCCCTCCACTTT; CDR3: CASSFIDSINSPLHF; V: TRBV5-5; J: TRBJ1-6; size: few; D: NA
DNA: TGTGCCAGCAGCTTAGACTACAGGGGTGAAGCTTTCTTT; CDR3: CASSLDYRGEAFF; V: TRBV7-3; J: TRBJ1-1; size: NA; D: TRBD1
DNA: TGTGCCAGCAGCGTAGATTCCTCAGGGCACAATGAGCAGTTCTTC; CDR3: CASSVDSSGHNEQFF; V: TRBV9; J: TRBJ2-1; size: NA; D: NA
DNA: TGTGCCAGCAGCTTAGCCACAGCGAACACTGAAGCTTTCTTT; CDR3: CASSLATANTEAFF; V: TRBV5-4; J: TRBJ1-1; size: NA; D: NA
DNA: TGTGCCAGCAGCTCACTTCGGAGCGAGCTGTTTTTT; CDR3: CASSSLRSELFF; V: TRBV6-1; J: TRBJ2-2; size: NA; D: NA
DNA: TGTGCCAGCAGCTTAGGAGGTTTTAGGGGACAGATCACTGAAGCTTTCTTT; CDR3: CASSLGGFRGQITEAFF; V: TRBV13; J: TRBJ1-1; size: once; D: TRBD1
DNA: TGCGCCAGCAGCCAAGCCCCGGGACAGCCTTACGAGCAGTACTTC; CDR3: CASSQAPGQPYEQYF; V: TRBV4-3; J: TRBJ2-7; size: NA; D: TRBD1
DNA: TGCGCCAGCGGGGACAGATGGGGCACTGAAGCTTTCTTT; CDR3: CASGDRWGTEAFF; V: TRBV10-2; J: TRBJ1-1; size: NA; D: TRBD1
DNA: TGTGCCAGCAGCGTAGTATCAGGAGGCTTTGACGAGCAGTACTTC; CDR3: CASSVVSGGFDEQYF; V: TRBV9; J: TRBJ2-7; size: NA; D: NA
DNA: TGTGCCAGCAGTTTAGGAGGACTAGCGGGGGGGAAGGCCTACAATGAGCAGTTCTTC; CDR3: CASSLGGLAGGKAYNEQFF; V: TRBV27; J: TRBJ2-1; size: NA; D: TRBD2
DNA: TGTGCCAGCAGCTTAGGCGGTAACTATGGCTACACCTTC; CDR3: CASSLGGNYGYTF; V: TRBV7-2; J: TRBJ1-2; size: NA; D: NA
DNA: TGTGCCAGCAGCTTACAGGGGGTCAATTCACCCCTCCACTTT; CDR3: CASSLQGVNSPLHF; V: TRBV9; J: TRBJ1-6; size: NA; D: TRBD1
DNA: TGTGCCAGCAGCGCTAGGACAGGGGGTTACGAGCAGTTCTTC; CDR3: CASSARTGGYEQFF; V: TRBV9; J: TRBJ2-1; size: NA; D: TRBD1
DNA: TGTGACGGAGGGCAGGTTAATAACTATGGCTACACCTTC; CDR3: CDGGQVNNYGYTF; V: TRBV19; J: TRBJ1-2; size: NA; D: NA
DNA: TGTGCCAGCACGGGGGGCCCGGGAGAGACCCAGTACTTC; CDR3: CASTGGPGETQYF; V: TRBV2; J: TRBJ2-5; size: NA; D: NA
DNA: TGTGCCAGCAGTCTTGGTCCAGGATTCGGAAACACCATATATTTT; CDR3: CASSLGPGFGNTIYF; V: TRBV7-8; J: TRBJ1-3; size: NA; D: NA
DNA: TGTGCCAGCAGAGCTACAGAAGTGGCTGAAGCTTTCTTT; CDR3: CASRATEVAEAFF; V: TRBV6-6; J: TRBJ1-1; size: few; D: NA
DNA: TGCAGCGTTGGGGCAGACACAGATACGCAGTATTTT; CDR3: CSVGADTDTQYF; V: TRBV29-1; J: TRBJ2-3; size: NA; D: NA
DNA: TGCGCCAGCAGCCAAGAAGGAGCGGGGGTCCAAGAGACCCAGTACTTC; CDR3: CASSQEGAGVQETQYF; V: TRBV4-1; J: TRBJ2-5; size: NA; D: TRBD2
DNA: TGTGCCAGCAGCCCGACTAGCGGGGGCGTTAATACGCAGTATTTT; CDR3: CASSPTSGGVNTQYF; V: TRBV9; J: TRBJ2-3; size: NA; D: TRBD2
DNA: TGTGCCAGCAGCTTGTCGGGGAATCGGGGTAATGAAAAACTGTTTTTT; CDR3: CASSLSGNRGNEKLFF; V: TRBV5-8; J: TRBJ1-4; size: NA; D: NA
DNA: TGTGCCAGGCGACAGGGCCTTCAAGCTTTCTTT; CDR3: CARRQGLQAFF; V: TRBV2; J: TRBJ1-1; size: NA; D: TRBD1
DNA: TGTGCCAGCAGCCCGGGTCCACGGGATTTCACTGAAGCTTTCTTT; CDR3: CASSPGPRDFTEAFF; V: TRBV14; J: TRBJ1-1; size: NA; D: NA
DNA: TGTGCCAGTAGCCCAAGGTGGGGGGGTACTTCACCCCTCCACTTT; CDR3: CASSPRWGGTSPLHF; V: TRBV19; J: TRBJ1-6; size: NA; D: NA
DNA: TGTGCCAGCAGGTATAGTCATAGCAATCAGCCCCAGCATTTT; CDR3: CASRYSHSNQPQHF; V: TRBV6-1; J: TRBJ1-5; size: NA; D: NA
DNA: TGTGCCAGCAGTTACCCCCCGGTTGAGCAGTACTTC; CDR3: CASSYPPVEQYF; V: TRBV6-5; J: TRBJ2-7; size: NA; D: NA
DNA: TGTGCCAGCAGCGCCAGGGGGAGGAACACTGAAGCTTTCTTT; CDR3: CASSARGRNTEAFF; V: TRBV9; J: TRBJ1-1; size: few; D: TRBD1
DNA: TGTGCCAGCAGTATTCTAGCGGGGGGTACAACCCAGTACTTC; CDR3: CASSILAGGTTQYF; V: TRBV28; J: TRBJ2-5; size: NA; D: TRBD2
DNA: TGCGCCAGCAGCCCATCCCAGGGGGGTGGTGAAAAACTGTTTTTT; CDR3: CASSPSQGGGEKLFF; V: TRBV5-1; J: TRBJ1-4; size: NA; D: TRBD1
DNA: TGTGCCAGCAGCTTAAGCTTAGGACAGGGTGGAGGAAACACCATATATTTT; CDR3: CASSLSLGQGGGNTIYF; V: TRBV7-2; J: TRBJ1-3; size: NA; D: TRBD1
DNA: TGTGCCAGCTATAGCCGTGCGGGGGGCAACACTGAAGCTTTCTTT; CDR3: CASYSRAGGNTEAFF; V: TRBV21-1; J: TRBJ1-1; size: NA; D: NA
DNA: TGTGCCAGCAGTTTGGGACAGGGGGCGCCGGTCAACACTGAAGCTTTCTTT; CDR3: CASSLGQGAPVNTEAFF; V: TRBV28; J: TRBJ1-1; size: NA; D: TRBD1
DNA: TGCGCCAGCAGCCCACTAGGGACACAAACTCAAGAGACCCAGTACTTC; CDR3: CASSPLGTQTQETQYF; V: TRBV5-1; J: TRBJ2-5; size: NA; D: NA
DNA: TGTGCCACGAGTATGACTAGCGGTTTAAATGAGCAGTTCTTC; CDR3: CATSMTSGLNEQFF; V: TRBV2; J: TRBJ2-1; size: NA; D: TRBD2
DNA: TGTGCCAGTAGTATCCTCGGGGGACTAGCGGGGGTTGATACGCAGTATTTT; CDR3: CASSILGGLAGVDTQYF; V: TRBV19; J: TRBJ2-3; size: once; D: TRBD2
DNA: TGTGCCAGTAGTATTGGCCAACAGATTGCGAATACGCAGTATTTT; CDR3: CASSIGQQIANTQYF; V: TRBV19; J: TRBJ2-3; size: NA; D: NA
DNA: TGTGCCAGCAGCTCGACCCTTTCGCGGGGGGTTGTAGAGACCCAGTACTTC; CDR3: CASSSTLSRGVVETQYF; V: TRBV5-6; J: TRBJ2-5; size: NA; D: TRBD2
DNA: TGTGCCAGCAGTTACTCGTTTGGACAGGGCGGAAACACCATATATTTT; CDR3: CASSYSFGQGGNTIYF; V: TRBV6-5; J: TRBJ1-3; size: NA; D: TRBD1
DNA: TGCGCCAGCAGCTCAGGACAGGGGAGCGTAGAGACCCAGTACTTC; CDR3: CASSSGQGSVETQYF; V: TRBV5-1; J: TRBJ2-5; size: NA; D: TRBD1
DNA: TGTGCCAGCAGCTTCATTGGCAGGACTAGCGGGGGGAACACCGGGGAGCTGTTTTTT; CDR3: CASSFIGRTSGGNTGELFF; V: TRBV11-1; J: TRBJ2-2; size: NA; D: TRBD2
DNA: TGCAGCGTGGGACAGGGGTTTTCCGGGGAGCTGTTTTTT; CDR3: CSVGQGFSGELFF; V: TRBV29-1; J: TRBJ2-2; size: NA; D: TRBD1
DNA: TGCGCCAGCAGCTTGGTAGGGGCCGGCACTGAAGCTTTCTTT; CDR3: CASSLVGAGTEAFF; V: TRBV5-1; J: TRBJ1-1; size: NA; D: NA
DNA: TGTGCCAGCAAGTGGGGGACTAGAGGGTACAATGAGCAGTTCTTC; CDR3: CASKWGTRGYNEQFF; V: TRBV27; J: TRBJ2-1; size: NA; D: TRBD2